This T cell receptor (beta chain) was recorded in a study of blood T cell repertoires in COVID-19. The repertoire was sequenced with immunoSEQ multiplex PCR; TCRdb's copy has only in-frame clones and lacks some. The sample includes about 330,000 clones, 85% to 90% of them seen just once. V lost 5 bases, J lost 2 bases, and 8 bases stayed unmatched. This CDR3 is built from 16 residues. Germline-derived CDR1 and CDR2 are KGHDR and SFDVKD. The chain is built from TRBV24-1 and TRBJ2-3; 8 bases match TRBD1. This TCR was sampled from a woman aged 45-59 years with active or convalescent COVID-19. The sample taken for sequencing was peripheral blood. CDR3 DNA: TGTGCCACCAGTGGATGGGCAGGGGGCCTCACAGATACGCAGTATTTT. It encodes CATSGWAGGLTDTQYF.